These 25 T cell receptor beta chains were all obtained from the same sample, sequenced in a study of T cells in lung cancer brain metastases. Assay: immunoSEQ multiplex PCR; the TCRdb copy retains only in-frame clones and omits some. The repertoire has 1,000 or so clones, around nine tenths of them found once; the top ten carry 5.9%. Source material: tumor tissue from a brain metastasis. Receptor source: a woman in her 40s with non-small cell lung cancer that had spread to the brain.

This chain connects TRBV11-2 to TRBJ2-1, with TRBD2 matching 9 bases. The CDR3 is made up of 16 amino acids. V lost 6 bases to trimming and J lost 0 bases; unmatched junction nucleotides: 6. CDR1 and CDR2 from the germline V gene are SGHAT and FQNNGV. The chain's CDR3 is CASRFLAGSSYNEQFF. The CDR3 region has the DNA TGTGCCAGCAGGTTTCTAGCGGGAAGCTCCTACAATGAGCAGTTCTTC.

CDR3 region: CASSAGQGGRETQYF. The CDR3 nucleotides are TGTGCCAGCAGCGCCGGACAGGGGGGGAGAGAGACCCAGTACTTC. V gene TRBV5-4 combines with J gene TRBJ2-5, with 10 positions matching TRBD1. The ends lost 4 bases at V and 4 bases at J; junction bases unmatched: 7. This CDR3 contains 15 residues. The V gene's germline CDR1 is SGHNT and CDR2 YYREEE (reference sequence). Complete variable domain (other parts from reference TRBV5-4 and TRBJ2-5): ETGVTQSPTHLIKTRGQQVTLRCSSQSGHNTVSWYQQALGQGPQFIFQYYREEENGRGNFPPRFSGLQFPNYSSELNVNALELDDSALYLCASSAGQGGRETQYFGPGTRLLVL.

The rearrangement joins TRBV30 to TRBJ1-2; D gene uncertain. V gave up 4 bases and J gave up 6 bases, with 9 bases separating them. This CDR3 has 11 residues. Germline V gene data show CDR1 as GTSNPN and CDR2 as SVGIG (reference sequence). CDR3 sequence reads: CAWMRVNGYTF. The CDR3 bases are TGTGCCTGGATGCGGGTTAATGGCTACACCTTC. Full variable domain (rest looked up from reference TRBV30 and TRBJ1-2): SQTIHQWPATLVQPVGSPLSLECTVEGTSNPNLYWYRQAAGRGLQLLFYSVGIGQISSEVPQNLSASRPQDRQFILSSKKLLLSDSGFYLCAWMRVNGYTFGSGTRLTVV.

DNA for the CDR3: TGTGCCAGCAGTTTATCCCCCCACAGCGGGGCTGAAGCTTTCTTT. This codes for CASSLSPHSGAEAFF. This chain joins TRBV28 and TRBJ1-1; D unclear. Germline V gene sequence: CDR1 MDHEN, CDR2 SYDVKM. CDR3 length: 15 residues. Trimming cost V 1 base and J 6 bases, with 15 bases left between them.

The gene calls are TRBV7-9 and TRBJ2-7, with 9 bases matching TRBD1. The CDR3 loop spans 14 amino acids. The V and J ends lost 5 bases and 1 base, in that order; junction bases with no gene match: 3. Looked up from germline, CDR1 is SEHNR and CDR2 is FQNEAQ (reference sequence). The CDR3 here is CASSRQGVSYEQYF. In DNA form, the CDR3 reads TGTGCCAGCAGCAGACAGGGGGTATCCTACGAGCAGTACTTC. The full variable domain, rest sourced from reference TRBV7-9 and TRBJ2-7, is DTGVSQNPRHKITKRGQNVTFRCDPISEHNRLYWYRQTLGQGPEFLTYFQNEAQLEKSRLLSDRFSAERPKGSFSTLEIQRTEQGDSAMYLCASSRQGVSYEQYFGPGTRLTVT.

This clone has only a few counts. CDR3 in amino acids: CASSPNEINTGEQYF. The CDR3 DNA follows: TGTGCCAGCAGTCCGAATGAGATAAATACGGGGGAGCAGTACTTC. The chain recombines TRBV7-9 with TRBJ2-7, with a tentative D call TRBD2 (5 bases). CDR3 length equals 15 residues. V lost 6 bases and J lost 7, with 22 bases in between. CDR1 is SEHNR and CDR2 is FQNEAQ in the germline V gene (reference sequence). The variable domain in full, completed from reference TRBV7-9 and TRBJ2-7, reads DTGVSQNPRHKITKRGQNVTFRCDPISEHNRLYWYRQTLGQGPEFLTYFQNEAQLEKSRLLSDRFSAERPKGSFSTLEIQRTEQGDSAMYLCASSPNEINTGEQYFGPGTRLTVT.

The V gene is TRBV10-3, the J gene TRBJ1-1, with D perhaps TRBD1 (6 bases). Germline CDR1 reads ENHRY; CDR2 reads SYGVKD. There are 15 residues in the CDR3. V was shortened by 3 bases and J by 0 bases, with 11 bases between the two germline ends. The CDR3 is CAISDRGQLNTEAFF. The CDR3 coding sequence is TGTGCCATCAGTGATAGAGGACAGCTGAACACTGAAGCTTTCTTT.

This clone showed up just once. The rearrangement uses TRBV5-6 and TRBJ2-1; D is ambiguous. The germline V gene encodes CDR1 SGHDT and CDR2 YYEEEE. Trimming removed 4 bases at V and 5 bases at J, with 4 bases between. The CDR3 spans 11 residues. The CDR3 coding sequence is TGTGCCAGCAGCCTCGACAATGAGCAGTTCTTC. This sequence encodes CASSLDNEQFF.

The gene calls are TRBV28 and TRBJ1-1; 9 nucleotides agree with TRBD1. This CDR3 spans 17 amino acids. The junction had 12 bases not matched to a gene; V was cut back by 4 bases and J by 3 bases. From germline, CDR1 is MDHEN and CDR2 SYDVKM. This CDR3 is CASSSRIQGAMDTEAFF. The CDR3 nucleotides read TGTGCCAGCAGTTCCCGGATACAGGGGGCGATGGACACTGAAGCTTTCTTT. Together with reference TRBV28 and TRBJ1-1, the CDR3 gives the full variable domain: DVKVTQSSRYLVKRTGEKVFLECVQDMDHENMFWYRQDPGLGLRLIYFSYDVKMKEKGDIPEGYSVSREKKERFSLILESASTNQTSMYLCASSSRIQGAMDTEAFFGQGTRLTVV.

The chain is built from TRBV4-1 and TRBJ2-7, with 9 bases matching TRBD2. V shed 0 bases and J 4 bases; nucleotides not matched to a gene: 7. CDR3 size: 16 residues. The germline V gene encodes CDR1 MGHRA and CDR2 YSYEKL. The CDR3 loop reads CASSQDRSGRGYEQYF. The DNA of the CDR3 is TGCGCCAGCAGCCAAGACCGTAGCGGGAGAGGATACGAGCAGTACTTC.

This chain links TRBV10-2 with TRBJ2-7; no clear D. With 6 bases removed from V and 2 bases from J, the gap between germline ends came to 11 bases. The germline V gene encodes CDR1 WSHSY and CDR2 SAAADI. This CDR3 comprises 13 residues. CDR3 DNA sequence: TGCGCCAGCAGCGACGGACGGCCCTACGAGCAGTACTTC. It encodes CASSDGRPYEQYF.

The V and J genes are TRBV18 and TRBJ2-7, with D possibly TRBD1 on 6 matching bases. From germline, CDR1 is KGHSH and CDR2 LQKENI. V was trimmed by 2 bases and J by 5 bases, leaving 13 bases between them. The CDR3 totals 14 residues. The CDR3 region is CASSPTGKGNEQYF. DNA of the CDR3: TGTGCCAGCTCACCAACAGGGAAAGGGAACGAGCAGTACTTC.

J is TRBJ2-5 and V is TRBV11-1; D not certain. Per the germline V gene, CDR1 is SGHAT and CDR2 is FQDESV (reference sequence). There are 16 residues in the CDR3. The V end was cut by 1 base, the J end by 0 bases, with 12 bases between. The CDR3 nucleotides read TGTGCCAGCAGCTTAGGACGGGCTGCGTACCAAGAGACCCAGTACTTC. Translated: CASSLGRAAYQETQYF.

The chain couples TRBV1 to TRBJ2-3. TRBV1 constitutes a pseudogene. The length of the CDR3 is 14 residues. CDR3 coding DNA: TGCACCAGCAGCCAACTGGGGAACACAGATACGCAGTATTTT. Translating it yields CTSSQLGNTDTQYF.

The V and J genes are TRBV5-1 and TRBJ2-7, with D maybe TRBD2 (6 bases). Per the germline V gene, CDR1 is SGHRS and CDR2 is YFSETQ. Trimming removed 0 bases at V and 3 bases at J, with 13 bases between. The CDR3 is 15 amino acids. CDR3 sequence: CASSLALTGDYEQYF. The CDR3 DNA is TGCGCCAGCAGCTTGGCCCTGACGGGAGACTACGAGCAGTACTTC.

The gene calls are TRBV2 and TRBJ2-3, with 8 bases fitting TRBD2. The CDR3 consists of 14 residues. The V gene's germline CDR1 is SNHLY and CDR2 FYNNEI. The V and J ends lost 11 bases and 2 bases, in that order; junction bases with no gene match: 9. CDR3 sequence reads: CARTRGLATDTQYF. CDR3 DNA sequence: TGTGCCCGAACTCGAGGACTAGCCACAGATACGCAGTATTTT. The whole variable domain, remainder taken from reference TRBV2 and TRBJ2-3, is EPEVTQTPSHQVTQMGQEVILRCVPISNHLYFYWYRQILGQKVEFLVSFYNNEISEKSEIFDDQFSVERPDGSNFTLKIRSTKLEDSAMYFCARTRGLATDTQYFGPGTRLTVL.

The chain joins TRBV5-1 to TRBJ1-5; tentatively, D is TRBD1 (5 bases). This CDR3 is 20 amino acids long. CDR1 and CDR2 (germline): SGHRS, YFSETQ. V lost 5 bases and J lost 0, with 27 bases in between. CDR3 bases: TGCGCCAGCAGGTTATTACAGGACCCATCGACCCTATATAGCAATCAGCCCCAGCATTTT. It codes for CASRLLQDPSTLYSNQPQHF.

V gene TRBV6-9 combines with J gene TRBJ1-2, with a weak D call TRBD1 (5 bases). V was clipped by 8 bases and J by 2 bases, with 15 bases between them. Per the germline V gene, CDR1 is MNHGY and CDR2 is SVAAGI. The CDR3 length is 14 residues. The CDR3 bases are TGTGCCAGCTCTGGCGGGGGGGGGAACTATGGCTACACCTTC. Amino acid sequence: CASSGGGGNYGYTF.

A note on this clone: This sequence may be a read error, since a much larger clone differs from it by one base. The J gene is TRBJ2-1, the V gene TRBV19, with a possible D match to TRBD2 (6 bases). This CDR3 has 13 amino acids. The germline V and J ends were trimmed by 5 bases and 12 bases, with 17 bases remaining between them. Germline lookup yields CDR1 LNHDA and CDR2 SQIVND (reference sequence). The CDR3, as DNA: TGTGCCAGTAGTCCCTCTAACGGGAGTTGGCAGTTCTTC. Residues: CASSPSNGSWQFF. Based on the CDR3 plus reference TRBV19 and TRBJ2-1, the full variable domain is DGGITQSPKYLFRKEGQNVTLSCEQNLNHDAMYWYRQDPGQGLRLIYYSQIVNDFQKGDIAEGYSVSREKKESFPLTVTSAQKNPTAFYLCASSPSNGSWQFFGPGTRLTVL.

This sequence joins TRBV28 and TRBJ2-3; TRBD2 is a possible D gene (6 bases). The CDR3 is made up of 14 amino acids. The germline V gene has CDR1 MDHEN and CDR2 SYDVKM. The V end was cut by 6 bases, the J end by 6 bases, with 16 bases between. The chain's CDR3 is CASRPSGRRDTQYF. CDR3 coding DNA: TGTGCCAGCAGGCCATCCGGGAGACGTGATACGCAGTATTTT.

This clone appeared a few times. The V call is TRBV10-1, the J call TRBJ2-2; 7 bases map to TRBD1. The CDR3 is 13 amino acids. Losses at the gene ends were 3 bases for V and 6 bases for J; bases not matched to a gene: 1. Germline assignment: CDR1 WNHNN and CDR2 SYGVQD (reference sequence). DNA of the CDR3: TGCGCCAGCAGTGAACAGGGGTCCGGGGAGCTGTTTTTT. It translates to CASSEQGSGELFF.

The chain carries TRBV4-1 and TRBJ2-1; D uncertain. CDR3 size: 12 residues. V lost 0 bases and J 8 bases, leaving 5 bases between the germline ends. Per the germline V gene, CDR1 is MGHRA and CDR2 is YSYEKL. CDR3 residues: CASSQDVHEQFF. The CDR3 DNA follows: TGCGCCAGCAGCCAAGATGTTCATGAGCAGTTCTTC.

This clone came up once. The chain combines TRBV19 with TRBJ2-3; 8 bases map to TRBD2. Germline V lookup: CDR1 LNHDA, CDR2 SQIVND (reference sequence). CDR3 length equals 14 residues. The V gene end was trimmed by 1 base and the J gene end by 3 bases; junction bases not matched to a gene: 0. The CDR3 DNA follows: TGTGCCAGTAGTATAGCGGGAGGGACAGATACGCAGTATTTT. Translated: CASSIAGGTDTQYF. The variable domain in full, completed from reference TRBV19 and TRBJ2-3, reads DGGITQSPKYLFRKEGQNVTLSCEQNLNHDAMYWYRQDPGQGLRLIYYSQIVNDFQKGDIAEGYSVSREKKESFPLTVTSAQKNPTAFYLCASSIAGGTDTQYFGPGTRLTVL.

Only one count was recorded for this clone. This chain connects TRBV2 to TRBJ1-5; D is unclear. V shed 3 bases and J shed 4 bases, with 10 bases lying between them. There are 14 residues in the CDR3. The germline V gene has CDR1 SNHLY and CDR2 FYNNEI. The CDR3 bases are TGTGCCAGCAGTGACGGCGGTCCTAATCAGCCCCAGCATTTT. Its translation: CASSDGGPNQPQHF.

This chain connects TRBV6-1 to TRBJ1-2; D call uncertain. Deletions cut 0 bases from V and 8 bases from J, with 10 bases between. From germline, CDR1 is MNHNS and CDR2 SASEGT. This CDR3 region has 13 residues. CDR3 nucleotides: TGTGCCAGCAGTGAAGCGGTCTCGAGGGGCTACACCTTC. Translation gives CASSEAVSRGYTF.